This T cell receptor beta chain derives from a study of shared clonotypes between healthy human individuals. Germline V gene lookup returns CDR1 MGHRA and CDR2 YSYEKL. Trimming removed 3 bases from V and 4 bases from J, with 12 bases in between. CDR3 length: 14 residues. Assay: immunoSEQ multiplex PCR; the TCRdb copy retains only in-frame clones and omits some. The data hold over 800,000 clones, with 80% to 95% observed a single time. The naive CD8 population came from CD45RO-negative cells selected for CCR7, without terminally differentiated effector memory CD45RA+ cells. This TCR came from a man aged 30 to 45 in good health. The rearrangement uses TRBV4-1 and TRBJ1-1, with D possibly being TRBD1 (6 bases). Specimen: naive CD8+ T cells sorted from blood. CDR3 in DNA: TGCGCCAGCAGCCATACAGGGCTCGTCACTGAAGCTTTCTTT. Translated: CASSHTGLVTEAFF.